This passage covers 28 T cell receptor beta chains from one sample sequenced in a study of brain T cells in children with intractable seizures. TCRdb keeps only in-frame clones here, not all; method: immunoSEQ multiplex PCR. Of approximately 110,000 clones listed, 94% are singletons. The sample in question was peripheral blood, obtained at surgery. All receptors come from a boy less than two years old with hemimegalencephaly and intractable seizures.

The chain couples TRBV28 to TRBJ2-4; tentatively, D is TRBD2 (6 bases). Germline values: CDR1 MDHEN, CDR2 SYDVKM. The CDR3 loop spans 17 amino acids. Between the trimmed V and J ends, which lost 3 bases and 1 base, there was a span of 16 bases. In nucleotides, the CDR3 is TGTGCCAGCAGTTTCTGGAGGGAACTTTCGGCCAAAAACATTCAGTACTTC. Encoded protein: CASSFWRELSAKNIQYF.

The V and J genes are TRBV5-4 and TRBJ2-2; D is uncertain. The CDR3 has 12 residues. V was cut by 0 bases and J by 7 bases, with 4 bases left in between. Germline V gene lookup returns CDR1 SGHNT and CDR2 YYREEE (reference sequence). Here the CDR3 reads CASSLGGGELFF. The CDR3 bases are TGTGCCAGCAGCTTGGGGGGCGGGGAGCTGTTTTTT.

The gene calls are TRBV18 and TRBJ2-1, with TRBD1 identical over 8 bases. This CDR3 contains 16 residues. Trimming at V came to 0 bases and at J to 8 bases, leaving 9 bases not matched to a gene. Germline-derived CDR1 and CDR2 are KGHSH and LQKENI. DNA for the CDR3: TGTGCCAGCTCACCACCGACTGGACAGGGTATACATGAGCAGTTCTTC. This codes for CASSPPTGQGIHEQFF.

The chain joins TRBV4-2 to TRBJ2-7, with no clear D. V was cut by 2 bases and J by 3 bases, with 5 bases left in between. CDR3 length: 12 residues. Germline assignment: CDR1 LGHNA and CDR2 YNFKEQ. In DNA form, the CDR3 reads TGTGCCAGCAGCCAATCCGGCTACGAGCAGTACTTC. It yields the protein CASSQSGYEQYF.

V usage is TRBV11-3 and J usage is TRBJ2-3; 11 nucleotides match TRBD2. The germline V gene has CDR1 SGHNT and CDR2 YENEEA. CDR3 length: 19 residues. With V trimmed by 1 base and J by 3 bases, 12 bases remained unmatched. In DNA form, the CDR3 reads TGTGCCAGCAGCTTAGTTGCTAGCGGGAGGTCACTTAGGACAGATACGCAGTATTTT. It is translated as CASSLVASGRSLRTDTQYF.

In this sample, this clone turned up once. The chain combines TRBV7-2 with TRBJ2-7, with TRBD1 identical over 11 bases. The CDR3 runs to 15 residues. CDR1 and CDR2 from the germline V gene are SGHTA and FQGNSA. Trimming took 8 bases from V and 2 from J; bases not matched to a gene: 8. The chain's CDR3 is CASQAGQGVTYEQYF. DNA of the CDR3: TGTGCCAGCCAAGCGGGACAGGGGGTAACCTACGAGCAGTACTTC.

The chain has TRBV24-1 and TRBJ2-5; D remains unclear. Germline V gene sequence: CDR1 KGHDR, CDR2 SFDVKD. This CDR3 has 15 residues. V lost 3 bases and J lost 0, with 10 bases in between. This CDR3 is CATSDPDRYQETQYF. DNA for the CDR3: TGTGCCACCAGTGATCCGGACCGGTACCAAGAGACCCAGTACTTC.

The CDR3: CASSLIPLSYNEQFF. The DNA for the CDR3 is TGTGCCAGCAGTTTAATTCCCCTTTCCTACAATGAGCAGTTCTTC. This rearrangement joins TRBV27 to TRBJ2-1; no reliable D call. Germline values: CDR1 MNHEY, CDR2 SMNVEV (reference sequence). With 2 bases removed from V and 1 base from J, the gap between germline ends came to 9 bases. The CDR3 is 15 amino acids.

In its sample, this clone was seen once. The chain uses TRBV7-8 and TRBJ2-4; perhaps D is TRBD1 or TRBD2 (7 bases each). From germline, CDR1 is SGHVS and CDR2 FQNEAQ. V dropped 10 bases and J dropped 3 bases, with 16 bases sitting between them. The CDR3 has 14 residues. In DNA form, the CDR3 reads TGTGCCACAGGGGGGGGGAGTGGCAAAAACATTCAGTACTTC. Its translation is CATGGGSGKNIQYF.

The chain joins TRBV2 to TRBJ2-3; D uncertain. V dropped 3 bases and J dropped 0 bases, with 10 bases sitting between them. In germline, CDR1 is SNHLY, CDR2 FYNNEI. CDR3 length: 15 amino acids. The CDR3 region is CASSEGLPSTDTQYF. The CDR3 DNA is TGTGCCAGCAGTGAGGGTCTACCGAGCACAGATACGCAGTATTTT.

The chain couples TRBV6-4 to TRBJ1-6, with a weak D call TRBD1 (5 bases). Germline loops: CDR1 MRHNA, CDR2 SNTAGT. CDR3 length: 15 amino acids. Trimming stripped 2 bases from V and 7 bases from J, with 12 bases between. CDR3 sequence (DNA): TGTGCCAGCAGTGACGGCGGGGGAACCAATTCACCCCTCCACTTT. Protein: CASSDGGGTNSPLHF.

The rearrangement links TRBV2 to TRBJ2-7, with a weak D call TRBD2 (5 bases). The germline V gene has CDR1 SNHLY and CDR2 FYNNEI. V lost 5 bases, J lost 4 bases, and 12 bases lay in between. This CDR3 region has 13 residues. CDR3 DNA: TGTGCCAGCAGTCGAACCGGGGTTTACGAGCAGTACTTC. This encodes CASSRTGVYEQYF.

The genes are TRBV21-1 and TRBJ2-5. TRBV21-1 is noted as a pseudogene. This CDR3 spans 14 amino acids. The CDR3: CASSPCDREETQYF. The CDR3 coding sequence is TGTGCCAGCAGCCCTTGCGACCGAGAAGAGACCCAGTACTTC.

The chain uses TRBV28 and TRBJ2-1; D might be TRBD1 (5 bases). CDR3 size: 14 residues. Germline V gene lookup returns CDR1 MDHEN and CDR2 SYDVKM. Trimming stripped 5 bases from V and 10 bases from J, with 18 bases between. CDR3 residues: CASSLGLVSPEQFF. DNA for the CDR3: TGTGCCAGCAGTCTGGGGCTGGTGTCCCCGGAGCAGTTCTTC.

V and J are TRBV7-2 and TRBJ2-3, with unresolved D. CDR3 size: 13 residues. CDR1 SGHTA and CDR2 FQGNSA come from the germline V gene. The germline V and J ends were trimmed by 1 base and 2 bases, with 4 bases remaining between them. CDR3 residues: CASSLVFTDTQYF. DNA for the CDR3: TGTGCCAGCAGCTTAGTGTTCACAGATACGCAGTATTTT.

This rearrangement joins TRBV9 to TRBJ2-1, with 11 positions matching TRBD2. Trimming removed 3 bases from V and 6 bases from J; junction bases left unmatched: 5. In germline, CDR1 is SGDLS, CDR2 YYNGEE. The CDR3 extends over 15 amino acids. The CDR3 DNA follows: TGTGCCAGCAGCGCTTCCGGGACTAGCGGCAATGAGCAGTTCTTC. Protein sequence: CASSASGTSGNEQFF.

This clone was seen a single time. The J gene is TRBJ1-2, the V gene TRBV2; the match to TRBD1 covers 11 bases. Per the germline V gene, CDR1 is SNHLY and CDR2 is FYNNEI. CDR3 length: 16 amino acids. The V and J ends lost 7 bases and 3 bases, in that order; junction bases with no gene match: 10. CDR3 protein: CASTPDRGRSYYGYTF. The DNA of the CDR3 is TGTGCCAGCACCCCGGACAGGGGGCGATCCTACTATGGCTACACCTTC.

The rearrangement joins TRBV14 to TRBJ2-1, with TRBD2 matching over 7 bases. Trimming took 2 bases from V and 5 from J; bases not matched to a gene: 15. CDR3 size: 18 residues. Germline assignment: CDR1 SGHDN and CDR2 FVKESK. The CDR3 loop reads CASSQFGLGLADHNEQFF. In DNA form, the CDR3 reads TGTGCCAGCAGCCAATTTGGCTTAGGGCTAGCGGATCACAATGAGCAGTTCTTC. Variable domain in full (rest from reference TRBV14 and TRBJ2-1): EAGVTQFPSHSVIEKGQTVTLRCDPISGHDNLYWYRRVMGKEIKFLLHFVKESKQDESGMPNNRFLAERTGGTYSTLKVQPAELEDSGVYFCASSQFGLGLADHNEQFFGPGTRLTVL.

The chain uses TRBV10-3 and TRBJ2-7; D is unclear. The CDR3 covers 14 residues. Germline assignment: CDR1 ENHRY and CDR2 SYGVKD. Trimming removed 2 bases at V and 5 bases at J, with 13 bases between. Here the CDR3 reads CAISERAPENEQYF. CDR3 sequence (DNA): TGTGCCATCAGTGAGAGAGCCCCAGAGAACGAGCAGTACTTC.

J is TRBJ2-7 and V is TRBV15, with a weak D call TRBD2 (7 bases). V was trimmed by 1 base and J by 3 bases, leaving 16 bases between them. CDR1 is LNHNV and CDR2 is YYDKDF in the germline V gene (reference sequence). The CDR3 totals 16 residues. For the CDR3, the DNA is TGTGCCACCAGCAGAGGAGGGGGAGGGCTGGTCTACGAGCAGTACTTC. It translates to CATSRGGGGLVYEQYF.

The genes are TRBV7-8 and TRBJ2-7, with 8 bases matching TRBD1. Trimming took 5 bases from V and 4 from J; bases not matched to a gene: 4. The CDR3 is 13 residues long. Germline CDR1 and CDR2: SGHVS and FQNEAQ. DNA of the CDR3: TGTGCCAGCAGCCCTCGGACAGGGTACGAGCAGTACTTC. It encodes CASSPRTGYEQYF.

The chain links TRBV11-2 to TRBJ2-7; a possible D gene is TRBD1 (6 bases). Germline CDR1 SGHAT, CDR2 FQNNGV. The germline V and J ends were trimmed by 1 base and 3 bases, with 13 bases remaining between them. The CDR3 contains 15 residues. CDR3 protein: CASSLGSVRGYEQYF. The CDR3 DNA is TGTGCCAGCAGCTTAGGGAGCGTCAGGGGCTACGAGCAGTACTTC.

This chain joins TRBV19 and TRBJ2-3, with 7 bases matching TRBD1. Germline CDR1 and CDR2: LNHDA and SQIVND (reference sequence). This CDR3 spans 14 amino acids. V trimming: 5 bases; J trimming: 9 bases; junction bases outside the gene matches: 11. This CDR3 reads CASSPGTAEITQYF. The CDR3 nucleotides are TGTGCCAGTAGTCCAGGGACAGCTGAAATAACGCAGTATTTT.

The gene calls are TRBV27 and TRBJ2-4; D is uncertain. The CDR3 loop spans 13 amino acids. Germline V lookup: CDR1 MNHEY, CDR2 SMNVEV (reference sequence). Trimming removed 0 bases from V and 7 bases from J, with 7 bases in between. The CDR3 reads CASSLSLGNIQYF. DNA of the CDR3: TGTGCCAGCAGTTTATCTCTTGGGAACATTCAGTACTTC.

The chain uses TRBV11-2 and TRBJ1-2; TRBD1 matches at 8 bases. With V trimmed by 5 bases and J by 4 bases, 0 bases remained unmatched. Germline values: CDR1 SGHAT, CDR2 FQNNGV. The CDR3 extends over 12 amino acids. This CDR3 reads CASSTGGYGYTF. The CDR3 nucleotides read TGTGCCAGCAGCACAGGGGGCTATGGCTACACCTTC.

The J gene is TRBJ1-1, the V gene TRBV28; D might be TRBD1 (5 bases). Germline-derived CDR1 and CDR2 are MDHEN and SYDVKM. Trimming removed 6 bases at V and 2 bases at J, with 16 bases between. The CDR3 covers 15 residues. The CDR3 loop is CASSHGGPSNTEAFF. CDR3 nucleotides: TGTGCCAGCAGCCATGGGGGACCGAGTAACACTGAAGCTTTCTTT.

This chain joins TRBV7-3 and TRBJ2-1; the D gene is possibly TRBD1 (6 bases). The CDR3 runs 14 residues. Trimming cost V 3 bases and J 5 bases, with 11 bases left between them. CDR1 and CDR2 from the germline V gene are SGHTA and FQGTGA. This chain's CDR3 is CASSLARDNNEQFF. CDR3 sequence (DNA): TGTGCCAGCAGCTTGGCCCGGGACAACAATGAGCAGTTCTTC.

The chain joins TRBV10-3 to TRBJ2-3; the D is unclear. The V gene lost 2 bases and the J gene lost 2 bases, with 11 bases spanning the gap. CDR1 and CDR2 (germline): ENHRY, SYGVKD. The CDR3 loop spans 15 amino acids. The CDR3 DNA sequence: TGTGCCATCAGTGAGAGGTCAGCCAACACAGATACGCAGTATTTT. This translates into CAISERSANTDTQYF.